This is a list of T cell receptor beta chains from one sample in a study of blood T cell repertoires in COVID-19. Clones were read by immunoSEQ multiplex PCR, and TCRdb kept only the in-frame ones, dropping some. The sample records around 140,000 clones, about 81% being singletons. The sample taken for sequencing was PBMCs or T cells enriched from blood (not recorded which). The receptors were gathered from a middle-aged man with acute COVID-19. Each CDR3 is given with its conserved first and last residue. Each record gives: D gene, V gene, J gene, CDR3 DNA, CDR3 protein. The D gene is left open where the match is weak.

D: TRBD2
V: TRBV7-6
J: TRBJ2-2
DNA: TGTGCCAGCAGCTTAAACCCGACTAGCAACACCGGGGAGCTGTTTTTT
CDR3: CASSLNPTSNTGELFF

D: .
V: TRBV6-1
J: TRBJ1-5
DNA: TGTGCCAGCAGTGAACTAGAAAACCCCCAGCCCCAGCATTTT
CDR3: CASSELENPQPQHF

D: .
V: TRBV19
J: TRBJ2-7
DNA: TGTGCCAGTGCTAAAACCCGAAGCGTGAGCTCCTACGAGCAGTACTTC
CDR3: CASAKTRSVSSYEQYF

D: .
V: TRBV25-1
J: TRBJ1-2
DNA: TGTGCCAGCAGTGCAGGGATCGGCTACACCTTC
CDR3: CASSAGIGYTF

D: .
V: TRBV4-2
J: TRBJ2-7
DNA: TGTGCCAGCAGCCTAAGGACAGAAACCTACGAGCAGTACTTC
CDR3: CASSLRTETYEQYF

D: .
V: TRBV18
J: TRBJ1-5
DNA: TGTGCCAGCTCAGATGCAGGGGAAACAAATCAGCCCCAGCATTTT
CDR3: CASSDAGETNQPQHF

D: .
V: TRBV7-3
J: TRBJ2-2
DNA: TGTGCCAGCAGCACTCCCGGGGAGATGAAAAACACCGGGGAGCTGTTTTTT
CDR3: CASSTPGEMKNTGELFF

D: TRBD1
V: TRBV9
J: TRBJ2-2
DNA: TGTGCCAGCAGCGCGGGGACAGCTACAAACACCGGGGAGCTGTTTTTT
CDR3: CASSAGTATNTGELFF

D: .
V: TRBV6-5
J: TRBJ1-2
DNA: TGTGCCAGCAGGGCAGCTAACTATGGCTACACCTTC
CDR3: CASRAANYGYTF

D: .
V: TRBV10-3
J: TRBJ1-2
DNA: TGTGCCATCGTGGGTAGCGGGGGCGCCGGCTATGGCTACACCTTC
CDR3: CAIVGSGGAGYGYTF

D: TRBD2
V: TRBV10-3
J: TRBJ2-3
DNA: TGTGCCATTTCAGGACTAGCGGGAGCAGATACGCAGTATTTT
CDR3: CAISGLAGADTQYF

D: TRBD2
V: TRBV6-5
J: TRBJ2-5
DNA: TGTGCCAGCAGTTACTCCCAGCGGGGAGAGACCCAGTACTTC
CDR3: CASSYSQRGETQYF

D: .
V: TRBV5-4
J: TRBJ2-2
DNA: TGTGCCAGCACCTGGGGGGGGGCCAACACCGGGGAGCTGTTTTTT
CDR3: CASTWGGANTGELFF

D: .
V: TRBV2
J: TRBJ1-2
DNA: TGTGCCAGCAGTGAAATGGGCCAGGGAGGCTATGGCTACACCTTC
CDR3: CASSEMGQGGYGYTF

D: .
V: TRBV28
J: TRBJ2-7
DNA: TGTGCCAGCAACCAGGGGGGCGAGCAGTACTTC
CDR3: CASNQGGEQYF

D: TRBD1
V: TRBV29-1
J: TRBJ1-2
DNA: TGCAGCGTCGCCCGGGGACAGGGATATGGCTACACCTTC
CDR3: CSVARGQGYGYTF

D: .
V: TRBV2
J: TRBJ2-7
DNA: TGTGCCAGGGCTGAGTTGCGGGGCACCTACGAGCAGTACTTC
CDR3: CARAELRGTYEQYF

D: .
V: TRBV14
J: TRBJ2-2
DNA: TGTGCCAGCAGCCAAGGCGAAGCGGCATTGAACACCGGGGAGCTGTTTTTT
CDR3: CASSQGEAALNTGELFF

D: TRBD1
V: TRBV7-9
J: TRBJ1-6
DNA: TGTGCCAGCAGGCCGACAGGGCCTTCACCCCTCCACTTT
CDR3: CASRPTGPSPLHF

D: TRBD1
V: TRBV11-2
J: TRBJ1-1
DNA: TGTGCCGGAGGCACAGGGGGCTATACTGAAGCTTTCTTT
CDR3: CAGGTGGYTEAFF

D: .
V: TRBV24-1
J: TRBJ2-2
DNA: TGTGCCACCAGTGACTTTAGCGGCGCGAACACCGGGGAGCTGTTTTTT
CDR3: CATSDFSGANTGELFF

D: TRBD2
V: TRBV7-2
J: TRBJ2-1
DNA: TGTGCCAGCAGCCCACGGACTAGCGGGAGAAATGAGCAGTTCTTC
CDR3: CASSPRTSGRNEQFF